These 30 T cell receptor beta chains were sequenced from one sample in a study of T cells after posttransplantation cyclophosphamide. A marrow graft followed busulfan-fludarabine conditioning, with cyclophosphamide on days +3 and +4. This table comes from immunoSEQ multiplex PCR, and its TCRdb copy is limited to in-frame clones, with some not included. Of around 37,000 clones in the sample, around four fifths were seen once. This specimen was CD4+ T cells sorted from blood, taken about 1,900 days after a stem cell transplant with posttransplant cyclophosphamide. Source of these receptors: a female patient between 40 and 55 years old who received an allogeneic stem cell transplant from a related donor, was CMV-positive, and had no GVHD. Part of the T cell pool may stem from the graft donor.

The genes are TRBV9 and TRBJ2-5; 8 positions match TRBD1. The end of the DNA is better explained by TRBJ2-7, so the J call may be wrong. Germline assignment: CDR1 SGDLS and CDR2 YYNGEE. There are 15 residues in the CDR3. The CDR3 DNA follows: TGTGCCAGCAGCGTCGACCCAACAGGGGGGAGCGAGCAGTACTTC. Protein: CASSVDPTGGSEQYF.

The chain combines TRBV29-1 with TRBJ1-4; 9 bases map to TRBD1. After removal of 6 bases from V and 4 bases from J, the junction contained 9 bases not matched to a gene. The germline gives CDR1 SQVTM, CDR2 ANQGSEA. The CDR3 loop spans 15 amino acids. This CDR3 reads CSVSRGQGYNEKLFF. DNA of the CDR3: TGCAGCGTCTCCCGGGGACAGGGCTATAATGAAAAACTGTTTTTT.

The rearrangement joins TRBV2 to TRBJ2-1, with 8 bases that match TRBD1. The CDR3 sequence is 15 residues long. Germline values: CDR1 SNHLY, CDR2 FYNNEI. Trimming removed 4 bases from V and 6 bases from J; junction bases left unmatched: 8. The DNA of the CDR3 is TGTGCCAGCAGTGGTAGGCGGGACAGGACCAATGAGCAGTTCTTC. Protein product: CASSGRRDRTNEQFF. Based on the CDR3 plus reference TRBV2 and TRBJ2-1, the full variable domain is EPEVTQTPSHQVTQMGQEVILRCVPISNHLYFYWYRQILGQKVEFLVSFYNNEISEKSEIFDDQFSVERPDGSNFTLKIRSTKLEDSAMYFCASSGRRDRTNEQFFGPGTRLTVL.

Here the CDR3 DNA reads TGTGCCAGCAGTCAGAGCGGGGGTAAGCAGTACTTC. It encodes CASSQSGGKQYF. The rearrangement joins TRBV27 to TRBJ2-7; 8 nucleotides agree with TRBD2. Per germline, CDR1 MNHEY and CDR2 SMNVEV (reference sequence). The trim removed 5 bases at V and 8 bases at J, leaving 5 bases unmatched. The CDR3 is 12 amino acids.

The genes are TRBV4-3 and TRBJ2-7, with TRBD1 matching over 7 bases. CDR3 length: 15 residues. Germline V CDR1 and CDR2: LGHNA, YSLEER. J gave up 0 bases and V 4 bases, and 6 bases lay outside the gene matches. CDR3: CASSLDRISSYEQYF. In nucleotides, the CDR3 is TGCGCCAGCAGCCTGGACAGGATTAGCTCCTACGAGCAGTACTTC.

The rearrangement links TRBV5-1 to TRBJ2-3; 10 bases agree with TRBD1. Germline V gene lookup returns CDR1 SGHRS and CDR2 YFSETQ. The CDR3 consists of 16 residues. V shed 4 bases, J shed 4 bases, and the junction held 9 bases outside the gene matches. The CDR3 loop reads CASSATQGQGSDTQYF. CDR3 nucleotides: TGCGCCAGCAGCGCGACCCAGGGACAGGGGTCAGATACGCAGTATTTT.

The chain recombines TRBV11-2 with TRBJ2-2; 8 nucleotides line up with TRBD2. The CDR3 runs 17 residues. Germline loops: CDR1 SGHAT, CDR2 FQNNGV. The ends lost 11 bases at V and 4 bases at J; junction bases unmatched: 18. The CDR3 here is CASTTGSGGSFTGELFF. CDR3 DNA: TGTGCCTCCACTACCGGGAGCGGGGGTTCCTTCACCGGGGAGCTGTTTTTT.

The chain combines TRBV25-1 with TRBJ2-7; D gene ambiguous. Trimming took off 2 bases at V and 7 bases at J, with 6 bases between the two ends. Germline V gene sequence: CDR1 MGHDK, CDR2 SYGVNS. The length of the CDR3 is 11 residues. As DNA, the CDR3 is TGTGCCAGCAGTGAAATCGGGGAGCAGTACTTC. It is translated as CASSEIGEQYF.

The chain carries TRBV19 and TRBJ2-7; 9 positions match TRBD1. The junction had 6 bases not matched to a gene; V was cut back by 6 bases and J by 3 bases. CDR1 and CDR2 from the germline V gene are LNHDA and SQIVND (reference sequence). This CDR3 comprises 14 residues. DNA of the CDR3: TGTGCCAGTAGACCGGGACAGGGACACTACGAGCAGTACTTC. This sequence encodes CASRPGQGHYEQYF.

This chain connects TRBV29-1 to TRBJ1-4; possibly TRBD1 for D (6 bases). The CDR3 consists of 14 residues. Between the trimmed V and J ends, which lost 5 bases and 5 bases, there was a span of 15 bases. Germline CDR1 and CDR2: SQVTM and ANQGSEA. The CDR3 spells CSVRSGTLNEKLFF. The CDR3, as DNA: TGCAGCGTTCGGTCCGGGACACTAAATGAAAAACTGTTTTTT.

The chain recombines TRBV18 with TRBJ2-7; D might be TRBD2 (7 bases). The CDR3 has 16 residues. V lost 1 base and J 3 bases, leaving 16 bases between the germline ends. Germline V gene lookup returns CDR1 KGHSH and CDR2 LQKENI. CDR3: CASSPLSGGRFYEQYF. CDR3 nucleotides: TGTGCCAGCTCACCACTGTCCGGGGGGCGTTTCTACGAGCAGTACTTC.

The rearrangement uses TRBV29-1 and TRBJ1-1, with a tentative D call TRBD1 (6 bases). CDR3 size: 12 residues. V lost 6 bases and J 11 bases, leaving 19 bases between the germline ends. Germline assignment: CDR1 SQVTM and CDR2 ANQGSEA. CDR3 in DNA: TGCAGCGTGACAGGTTTCCCGGGTGAGGCTTTCTTT. Its translation is CSVTGFPGEAFF.

This clone came up a few times. The chain combines TRBV6-1 with TRBJ2-7; 8 nucleotides match TRBD2. CDR1 and CDR2 (germline): MNHNS, SASEGT. V lost 1 base and J lost 4; bases outside the gene matches: 6. There are 15 residues in the CDR3. Here the CDR3 reads CASSEGPRGGYEQYF. In DNA form, the CDR3 reads TGTGCCAGCAGTGAAGGGCCCCGGGGGGGATACGAGCAGTACTTC.

CDR3 amino acids: CASSSGTGAEYSNQPQHF. CDR3 bases: TGTGCCAGCAGTTCCGGGACAGGAGCTGAATATAGCAATCAGCCCCAGCATTTT. This rearrangement joins TRBV28 to TRBJ1-5, with 8 bases that match TRBD1. Germline V gene sequence: CDR1 MDHEN, CDR2 SYDVKM. CDR3 length: 18 amino acids. Trimming removed 4 bases from V and 0 bases from J; junction bases left unmatched: 11. The full variable domain, its missing parts supplied by reference TRBV28 and TRBJ1-5, is DVKVTQSSRYLVKRTGEKVFLECVQDMDHENMFWYRQDPGLGLRLIYFSYDVKMKEKGDIPEGYSVSREKKERFSLILESASTNQTSMYLCASSSGTGAEYSNQPQHFGDGTRLSIL.

V is TRBV2 and J is TRBJ1-2; 7 positions agree with TRBD1. Germline V gene data show CDR1 as SNHLY and CDR2 as FYNNEI. J gave up 2 bases and V 3 bases, and 6 bases lay outside the gene matches. This CDR3 is 15 amino acids long. CDR3 DNA sequence: TGTGCCAGCAGTGAGGTCCTACAGGGGAACTATGGCTACACCTTC. This gives the protein CASSEVLQGNYGYTF. Complete variable domain (other parts from reference TRBV2 and TRBJ1-2): EPEVTQTPSHQVTQMGQEVILRCVPISNHLYFYWYRQILGQKVEFLVSFYNNEISEKSEIFDDQFSVERPDGSNFTLKIRSTKLEDSAMYFCASSEVLQGNYGYTFGSGTRLTVV.

The rearrangement links TRBV6-5 to TRBJ2-5; 7 nucleotides align to TRBD2. This CDR3 comprises 13 residues. The V gene's germline CDR1 is MNHEY and CDR2 SVGAGI. The J segment lost 5 bases and the V segment lost 6 bases, leaving 6 bases of the junction unmatched. CDR3 coding DNA: TGTGCCAGCAGGGAGACTAGCAAGGAGACCCAGTACTTC. Translation: CASRETSKETQYF.

The chain couples TRBV10-3 to TRBJ2-3; possibly TRBD2 for D (7 bases). With 6 bases removed from V and 5 bases from J, the gap between germline ends came to 15 bases. Germline CDR1 and CDR2: ENHRY and SYGVKD. The CDR3 runs 14 residues. The chain's CDR3 is CAIREGGGQDTQYF. The CDR3 nucleotides are TGTGCCATCAGAGAGGGGGGGGGCCAAGATACGCAGTATTTT.

V is TRBV28 and J is TRBJ2-5; 8 bases match TRBD2. CDR1 is MDHEN, CDR2 SYDVKM, per germline. The CDR3 covers 15 residues. V gave up 6 bases and J gave up 2 bases; unmatched junction bases: 8. The CDR3 DNA follows: TGTGCCAGCAGGATACGGGGGGGCAGACAAGAGACCCAGTACTTC. Protein sequence: CASRIRGGRQETQYF.

The rearrangement uses TRBV27 and TRBJ1-5; perhaps TRBD1 as D (5 bases). Germline CDR1 and CDR2: MNHEY and SMNVEV (reference sequence). This CDR3 region has 12 residues. V was pared by 6 bases and J by 7 bases, with 10 bases between. As DNA, the CDR3 is TGTGCCAGCAGATCGGGGGTGCAGCCCCAGCATTTT. Translation: CASRSGVQPQHF.

This chain joins TRBV2 and TRBJ2-3, with 7 bases fitting TRBD1. The CDR3 totals 15 residues. With 5 bases clipped from V and 0 bases from J, the junction kept 5 bases outside the gene matches. The germline CDR1 and CDR2 sequences are SNHLY and FYNNEI. This CDR3 is CASSPGGFSTDTQYF. CDR3 DNA: TGTGCCAGCAGTCCAGGGGGATTTAGCACAGATACGCAGTATTTT.

This clone came up a few times. This chain's CDR3 is CASSEGGGVSSYNSPLHF. In DNA form, the CDR3 reads TGTGCCAGCAGTGAAGGGGGGGGAGTGAGTTCCTATAATTCACCCCTCCACTTT. The chain joins TRBV6-1 to TRBJ1-6; D is perhaps TRBD1 (5 bases). Germline lookup yields CDR1 MNHNS and CDR2 SASEGT. This CDR3 contains 18 residues. V lost 1 base and J 1 base, leaving 14 bases between the germline ends.

The chain couples TRBV10-3 to TRBJ2-7; TRBD1 agrees at 10 bases. This CDR3 has 15 amino acids. Unmatched junction bases numbered 7, after V lost 2 bases and J lost 6 bases. CDR1 is ENHRY, CDR2 SYGVKD, per germline. DNA of the CDR3: TGTGCCATCAGTGAGCCGAGACAGGGGGCGAGCGAGCAGTACTTC. Translation: CAISEPRQGASEQYF.

This clone was recorded a few times. V usage is TRBV6-5 and J usage is TRBJ1-2, with no clear D. Germline V gene lookup returns CDR1 MNHEY and CDR2 SVGAGI. V was shortened by 7 bases and J by 7 bases, with 19 bases between the two germline ends. This CDR3 comprises 14 residues. The CDR3 sequence: CASKSRTRPRGYTF. The CDR3 nucleotides read TGTGCCAGCAAATCCCGGACTCGGCCTCGTGGCTACACCTTC.

A single count supports this clone. V gene TRBV2 combines with J gene TRBJ1-6, with D unresolved. This CDR3 comprises 15 residues. V was trimmed by 9 bases and J by 8 bases, leaving 20 bases between them. CDR1 is SNHLY, CDR2 FYNNEI, per germline. In nucleotides, the CDR3 is TGTGCCAGTAGGAGGTTCGCAAGTGATGATTCACCCCTCCACTTT. It specifies CASRRFASDDSPLHF.

V gene TRBV7-2 combines with J gene TRBJ1-1, with D maybe TRBD1 (6 bases). The germline V and J ends were trimmed by 0 bases and 2 bases, with 10 bases remaining between them. Germline loops: CDR1 SGHTA, CDR2 FQGNSA. The CDR3 runs to 15 residues. CDR3 sequence: CASSLARGFNTEAFF. The CDR3 coding sequence is TGTGCCAGCAGCTTAGCCAGGGGCTTTAACACTGAAGCTTTCTTT. Based on the CDR3 plus reference TRBV7-2 and TRBJ1-1, the full variable domain is GAGVSQSPSNKVTEKGKDVELRCDPISGHTALYWYRQSLGQGLEFLIYFQGNSAPDKSGLPSDRFSAERTGGSVSTLTIQRTQQEDSAVYLCASSLARGFNTEAFFGQGTRLTVV.

J is TRBJ1-4 and V is TRBV27, with D possibly matching TRBD1 (6 bases). The germline V and J ends were trimmed by 3 bases and 8 bases, with 16 bases remaining between them. Per the germline V gene, CDR1 is MNHEY and CDR2 is SMNVEV (reference sequence). The CDR3 is made up of 15 amino acids. CDR3 protein: CASSLSWTESEKLFF. CDR3 bases: TGTGCCAGCAGTTTGTCTTGGACAGAGAGCGAAAAACTGTTTTTT.

This clone was seen only a few times. The chain has TRBV2 and TRBJ1-1; 9 positions agree with TRBD1. V dropped 2 bases and J dropped 5; count of bases not matched to a gene: 6. Germline V gene lookup returns CDR1 SNHLY and CDR2 FYNNEI. CDR3 size: 15 residues. This chain's CDR3 is CASSESRDRVTEAFF. The CDR3 DNA reads TGTGCCAGCAGTGAAAGTCGGGACAGGGTAACTGAAGCTTTCTTT.

The gene calls are TRBV6-1 and TRBJ2-5, with TRBD1 as a possible D gene (6 bases). Germline V lookup: CDR1 MNHNS, CDR2 SASEGT. The V end was cut by 10 bases, the J end by 3 bases, with 18 bases between. This CDR3 contains 14 residues. The CDR3 DNA sequence: TGTGCCATTTGGCGACAGGACAATAAAGAGACCCAGTACTTC. This codes for CAIWRQDNKETQYF.

The rearrangement joins TRBV10-1 to TRBJ2-3; D remains unclear. The germline V gene encodes CDR1 WNHNN and CDR2 SYGVQD (reference sequence). V gave up 2 bases and J gave up 0 bases, with 9 bases separating them. The CDR3 extends over 15 amino acids. The CDR3 bases are TGCGCCAGCAGTGAGCGAGGCGTCAGCACAGATACGCAGTATTTT. As protein: CASSERGVSTDTQYF.

This sequence joins TRBV28 and TRBJ1-1; D is unclear. This CDR3 is 15 amino acids long. Germline values: CDR1 MDHEN, CDR2 SYDVKM. V dropped 1 base and J dropped 9 bases, with 18 bases sitting between them. The CDR3 region has the DNA TGTGCCAGCAGTTTATTGTCACAGAAATTATCCCAAGCTTTCTTT. Protein sequence: CASSLLSQKLSQAFF.